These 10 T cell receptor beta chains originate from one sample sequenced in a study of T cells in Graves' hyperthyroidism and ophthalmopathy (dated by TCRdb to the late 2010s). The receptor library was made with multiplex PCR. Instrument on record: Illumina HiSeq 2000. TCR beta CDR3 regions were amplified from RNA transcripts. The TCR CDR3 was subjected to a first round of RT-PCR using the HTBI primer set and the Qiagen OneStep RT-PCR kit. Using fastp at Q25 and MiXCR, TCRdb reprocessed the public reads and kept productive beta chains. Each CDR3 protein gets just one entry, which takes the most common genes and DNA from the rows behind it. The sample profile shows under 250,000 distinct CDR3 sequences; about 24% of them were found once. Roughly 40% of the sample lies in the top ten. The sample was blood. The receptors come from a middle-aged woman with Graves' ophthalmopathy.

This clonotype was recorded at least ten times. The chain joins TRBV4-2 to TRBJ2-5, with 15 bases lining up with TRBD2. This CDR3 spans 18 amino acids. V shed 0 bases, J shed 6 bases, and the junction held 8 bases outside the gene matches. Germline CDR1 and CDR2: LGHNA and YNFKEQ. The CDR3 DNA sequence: TGTGCCAGCAGCCAAGATCCCGGACTAGCGGGAGGGGTCAAGACCCAGTACTTC. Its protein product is CASSQDPGLAGGVKTQYF.

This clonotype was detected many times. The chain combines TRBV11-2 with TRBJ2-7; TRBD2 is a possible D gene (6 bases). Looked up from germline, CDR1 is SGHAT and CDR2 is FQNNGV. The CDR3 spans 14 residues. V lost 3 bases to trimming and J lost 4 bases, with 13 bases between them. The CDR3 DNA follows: TGTGCCAGCAGCTTCACGGGGGACGCATACGAGCAGTACTTC. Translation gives CASSFTGDAYEQYF.

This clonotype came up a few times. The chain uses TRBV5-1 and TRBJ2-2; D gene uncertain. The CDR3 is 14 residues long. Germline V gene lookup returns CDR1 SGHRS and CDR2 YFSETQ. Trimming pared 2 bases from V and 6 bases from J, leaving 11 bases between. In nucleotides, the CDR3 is TGCGCCAGCAGCTTAGACCCGGGCGCCGGGGAGCTGTTTTTT. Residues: CASSLDPGAGELFF.

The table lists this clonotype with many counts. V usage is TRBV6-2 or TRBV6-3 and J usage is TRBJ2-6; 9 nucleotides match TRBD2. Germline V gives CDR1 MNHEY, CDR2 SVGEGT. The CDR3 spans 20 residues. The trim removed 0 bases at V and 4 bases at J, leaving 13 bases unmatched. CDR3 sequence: CASSYSGLAGDMGGANVLTF. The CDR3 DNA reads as TGTGCCAGCAGTTACTCGGGACTAGCAGGAGATATGGGCGGGGCCAACGTCCTGACTTTC.

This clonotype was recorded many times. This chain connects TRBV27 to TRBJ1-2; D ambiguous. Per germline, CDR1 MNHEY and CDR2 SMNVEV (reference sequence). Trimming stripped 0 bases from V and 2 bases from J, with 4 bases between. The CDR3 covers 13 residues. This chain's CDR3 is CASSLSQNYGYTF. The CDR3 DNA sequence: TGTGCCAGCAGTTTATCTCAGAACTATGGCTACACCTTC.

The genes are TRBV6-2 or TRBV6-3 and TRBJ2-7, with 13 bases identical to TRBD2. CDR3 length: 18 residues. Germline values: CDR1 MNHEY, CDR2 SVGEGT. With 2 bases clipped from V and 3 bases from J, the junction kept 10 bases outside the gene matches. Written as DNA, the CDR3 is TGTGCCAGCAGTTACAACCCGACTAGCGGGGGGTCTTACTACGAGCAGTACTTC. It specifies CASSYNPTSGGSYYEQYF.

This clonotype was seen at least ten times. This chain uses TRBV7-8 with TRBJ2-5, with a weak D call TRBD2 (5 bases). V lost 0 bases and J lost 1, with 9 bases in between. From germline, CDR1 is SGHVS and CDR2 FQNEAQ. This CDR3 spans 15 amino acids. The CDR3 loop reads CASSLASRGQETQYF. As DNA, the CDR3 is TGTGCCAGCAGCTTAGCATCCCGGGGCCAAGAGACCCAGTACTTC.

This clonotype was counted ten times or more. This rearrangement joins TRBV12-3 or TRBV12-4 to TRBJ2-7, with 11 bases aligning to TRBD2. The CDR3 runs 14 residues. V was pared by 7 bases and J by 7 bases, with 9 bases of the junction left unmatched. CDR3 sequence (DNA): TGTGCCAGCAACCAGGGACTAGCGGACGGGGAGCAGTACTTC. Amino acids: CASNQGLADGEQYF.

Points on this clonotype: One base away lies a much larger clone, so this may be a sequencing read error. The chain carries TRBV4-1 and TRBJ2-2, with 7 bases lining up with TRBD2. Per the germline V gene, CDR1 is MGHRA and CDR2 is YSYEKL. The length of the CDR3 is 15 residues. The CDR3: CVSSQGSGPTGELFF. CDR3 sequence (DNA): TGCGTCAGCAGCCAGGGTAGCGGGCCCACCGGGGAGCTGTTTTTT.

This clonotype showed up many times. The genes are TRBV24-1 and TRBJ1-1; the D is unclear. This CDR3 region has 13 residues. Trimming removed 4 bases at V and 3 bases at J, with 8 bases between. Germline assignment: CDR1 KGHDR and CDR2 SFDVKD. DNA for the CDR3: TGTGCCACCAGTGAGGAGGGCGACACTGAAGCTTTCTTT. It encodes CATSEEGDTEAFF.